The present TCR beta chain was sequenced within a study of CD4 T cells in relation to SARS-CoV-2 and coronaviruses. At the level of the study: Crossreactive spike epitopes shared across donors were mapped to their HLA restriction. Study outcomes and limitations: No donor gave both pre-pandemic and post-infection samples.

To note about this clone: As yet, its antigen is unknown.

Unexposed donor CD4+ T cells date from about 2011-2018, before the COVID-19 pandemic. After less than 11 days of culture, CD4+ T cells were isolated. Testing used SARS-CoV-2 S/N and four cold-coronavirus spikes on unexposed-donor CD4+ T cells, cells permitting. Approximately 1.8 million PBMCs per well were cultured with about 9.8 IU/ml IL-2. Sequenced by immunoSEQ multiplex PCR; TCRdb stores in-frame clones only, minus some. The table includes about 19,000 clones, 60% to 85% detected once. The receptor was derived from a human donor in good health. The sequencing input was CD4+ T cells from PBMCs, cultured in vitro.

The CDR3 region has the DNA TGTGCCAGCTCACTCCGGTGGGGTAGCGGGGACTACAATGAGCAGTTCTTC. This sequence encodes CASSLRWGSGDYNEQFF. The chain couples TRBV18 to TRBJ2-1, with 8 bases lining up with TRBD2. The CDR3 loop spans 17 amino acids. The V gene's germline CDR1 is KGHSH and CDR2 LQKENI. V was clipped by 4 bases and J by 3 bases; unmatched bases: 11.